A single sample is the source of the 16 T cell receptor beta chains below, sequenced in a study of shared clonotypes between healthy human individuals. Method: immunoSEQ multiplex PCR; TCRdb's copy keeps in-frame clones and lacks some. Of nearly 600,000 clones detected, about 95% appear once; the ten largest clones hold 0.11%. CD8 cells classed as naive were CD45RO-negative and positively selected for CCR7, excluding terminally differentiated effector memory CD45RA+ cells. Sequencing was done on a sample of naive CD8+ T cells sorted from blood. These receptors all stem from a woman aged 25 to 39 in good health.

About this clone: Other DNA sequences of this sample code for an identical CDR3. This chain's CDR3 is CASSLGTATEAFF. The CDR3 DNA follows: TGTGCCAGCAGTCTAGGGACAGCCACTGAAGCTTTCTTT. The rearrangement joins TRBV27 to TRBJ1-1; 7 bases line up with TRBD1. Trimming at V came to 5 bases and at J to 4 bases, leaving 4 bases not matched to a gene. CDR3 length equals 13 residues. Per the germline V gene, CDR1 is MNHEY and CDR2 is SMNVEV (reference sequence).

The chain has TRBV27 and TRBJ1-2; no reliable D call. Trimming stripped 3 bases from V and 6 bases from J, with 14 bases between. Germline CDR1 reads MNHEY; CDR2 reads SMNVEV (reference sequence). This CDR3 is built from 14 residues. CDR3 nucleotides: TGTGCCAGCAGTTTCGCCGGGGAGATAGATGGCTACACCTTC. Its protein product is CASSFAGEIDGYTF.

The V and J genes are TRBV13 and TRBJ2-1; 10 positions match TRBD2. J was trimmed by 3 bases and V by 2 bases; bases with no gene match: 10. The length of the CDR3 is 18 residues. Germline V lookup: CDR1 PRHDT, CDR2 FYEKMQ (reference sequence). CDR3 sequence: CASSLRASGRVGYNEQFF. The CDR3 nucleotides are TGTGCCAGCAGCTTAAGGGCTAGCGGGAGAGTGGGCTACAATGAGCAGTTCTTC.

The V and J genes are TRBV6-6 and TRBJ2-5; D is unresolved. The CDR3 sequence is 15 residues long. The germline V gene has CDR1 MNHNY and CDR2 SVGAGI (reference sequence). V was cut by 5 bases and J by 0 bases, with 13 bases left in between. CDR3 residues: CASSVRNSYQETQYF. In DNA form, the CDR3 reads TGTGCCAGCAGTGTGCGGAATTCATACCAAGAGACCCAGTACTTC.

In its sample, this clone was seen once. The V call is TRBV7-7, the J call TRBJ2-7, with D possibly TRBD1 on 6 matching bases. The CDR3 sequence is 14 residues long. V was shortened by 5 bases and J by 3 bases, with 14 bases between the two germline ends. The germline V gene encodes CDR1 SSHAT and CDR2 FNYEAQ (reference sequence). The CDR3 here is CASSQGLGYYEQYF. The CDR3 region has the DNA TGTGCCAGCAGCCAGGGGTTGGGGTACTACGAGCAGTACTTC.

The rearrangement joins TRBV19 to TRBJ2-7; 10 nucleotides agree with TRBD1. The germline V gene encodes CDR1 LNHDA and CDR2 SQIVND (reference sequence). Trimming removed 3 bases from V and 0 bases from J; junction bases left unmatched: 5. This CDR3 comprises 16 residues. The CDR3 protein is CASSISGQGFSYEQYF. CDR3 bases: TGTGCCAGTAGTATTTCGGGACAGGGGTTCTCCTACGAGCAGTACTTC.

The chain combines TRBV27 with TRBJ1-1; no firm D call. The V end was cut by 6 bases, the J end by 3 bases, with 11 bases between. Germline V gene lookup returns CDR1 MNHEY and CDR2 SMNVEV (reference sequence). The CDR3 totals 13 residues. The CDR3: CASRSSPYTEAFF. In DNA form, the CDR3 reads TGTGCCAGCAGGTCTAGCCCGTACACTGAAGCTTTCTTT.

The V call is TRBV27, the J call TRBJ2-3; D gene ambiguous. Germline loops: CDR1 MNHEY, CDR2 SMNVEV (reference sequence). V was trimmed by 6 bases and J by 4 bases, leaving 11 bases between them. The CDR3 loop spans 13 amino acids. Here the CDR3 DNA reads TGTGCCAGCAGCTTAATTCTACCAGATACGCAGTATTTT. Residues: CASSLILPDTQYF.

CDR3 nucleotide sequence: TGTGCCAGCAGCTCCCGGGACAGGGGGTACAATGAGCAGTTCTTC. Protein product: CASSSRDRGYNEQFF. The rearrangement joins TRBV5-6 to TRBJ2-1; 11 bases map to TRBD1. Trimming took 3 bases from V and 4 from J; bases not matched to a gene: 3. Looked up from germline, CDR1 is SGHDT and CDR2 is YYEEEE. The CDR3 sequence is 15 residues long.

The gene calls are TRBV14 and TRBJ2-5; 7 nucleotides match TRBD1. Matching the DNA end better, TRBJ2-7 makes the J call doubtful. CDR1 is SGHDN, CDR2 FVKESK, per germline. This CDR3 spans 15 amino acids. As DNA, the CDR3 is TGTGCCAGCAGCCAACAAACAGGGGTATTTTACGAGCAGTACTTC. It encodes CASSQQTGVFYEQYF.

The sample holds a few counts of this clone. The chain couples TRBV2 to TRBJ1-1; the D is unclear. The CDR3 sequence is 13 residues long. V gave up 7 bases and J gave up 0 bases, with 9 bases separating them. CDR1 is SNHLY, CDR2 FYNNEI, per germline. The DNA for the CDR3 is TGTGCCAGCATTGGAAACATGAACACTGAAGCTTTCTTT. It codes for CASIGNMNTEAFF.

This sequence joins TRBV28 and TRBJ2-2; D possibly uses TRBD1 or TRBD2 (5 bases each). This CDR3 comprises 15 residues. The V end was cut by 5 bases, the J end by 4 bases, with 14 bases between. In germline, CDR1 is MDHEN, CDR2 SYDVKM. In DNA, the CDR3 is TGTGCCAGCAGTCCCCTTGAGGGACGCACCGGGGAGCTGTTTTTT. It specifies CASSPLEGRTGELFF.

This chain connects TRBV19 to TRBJ2-1, with 9 bases that match TRBD2. Germline trimming cut 4 bases from V and 3 bases from J; bases unmatched to any gene: 4. The CDR3 runs 15 residues. In germline, CDR1 is LNHDA, CDR2 SQIVND (reference sequence). This CDR3 reads CASSTVAGVYNEQFF. CDR3 nucleotide sequence: TGTGCCAGTAGTACCGTAGCGGGAGTCTACAATGAGCAGTTCTTC.

The V call is TRBV27, the J call TRBJ2-2, with TRBD2 identical over 9 bases. There are 16 residues in the CDR3. Trimming took 3 bases from V and 6 from J; bases not matched to a gene: 8. The V gene's germline CDR1 is MNHEY and CDR2 SMNVEV (reference sequence). CDR3 region: CASSFSGGRAAGELFF. CDR3 nucleotide sequence: TGTGCCAGCAGTTTTTCTGGCGGGAGGGCGGCCGGGGAGCTGTTTTTT.

This clone appeared a single time. The rearrangement links TRBV4-1 to TRBJ2-3, with 7 bases fitting TRBD2. The CDR3 is 12 residues long. Trimming at V came to 7 bases and at J to 4 bases, leaving 2 bases not matched to a gene. Germline CDR1 is MGHRA and CDR2 is YSYEKL. The CDR3 loop is CASTAGADTQYF. CDR3 coding DNA: TGCGCCAGCACCGCGGGAGCAGATACGCAGTATTTT.

This chain uses TRBV28 with TRBJ2-7; 8 nucleotides line up with TRBD1. This CDR3 region has 14 residues. CDR1 is MDHEN and CDR2 is SYDVKM in the germline V gene. With 5 bases clipped from V and 3 bases from J, the junction kept 6 bases outside the gene matches. The CDR3 bases are TGTGCCAGCAGTCAGCAGGGGGCCCTCTACGAGCAGTACTTC. Amino acids: CASSQQGALYEQYF.